This entry lists 21 T cell receptor beta chains sequenced from one sample in a study of blood T cell repertoires in COVID-19. The assay was immunoSEQ multiplex PCR, and TCRdb's table has in-frame clones only and misses some. The profile shows fewer than 300,000 clones, less than 85% of them singletons. Sequencing was done on a sample of peripheral blood. These receptor sequences come from a woman between 18 and 29 years old with acute or convalescent COVID-19.

V gene TRBV20-1 combines with J gene TRBJ2-1; no reliable D call. V was shortened by 3 bases and J by 0 bases, with 12 bases between the two germline ends. This CDR3 is built from 15 residues. Germline V gene sequence: CDR1 DFQATT, CDR2 SNEGSKA (reference sequence). The CDR3 region has the DNA TGCAGTGCTAGTTTATCGAGGAGCTCCTACAATGAGCAGTTCTTC. Encoded protein: CSASLSRSSYNEQFF.

The chain recombines TRBV7-9 with TRBJ1-4; possibly TRBD1 for D (6 bases). This CDR3 is built from 18 residues. Trimming took 0 bases from V and 2 from J, leaving 16 bases between them. CDR1 and CDR2 from the germline V gene are SEHNR and FQNEAQ (reference sequence). The CDR3 spells CASSLAGHQLGTNEKLFF. The CDR3 DNA reads TGTGCCAGCAGCTTAGCGGGACATCAACTTGGGACTAATGAAAAACTGTTTTTT.

This clone was counted between two and nine times. The chain couples TRBV19 to TRBJ2-1, with 9 bases fitting TRBD1. The CDR3 contains 15 residues. Germline V gene data show CDR1 as LNHDA and CDR2 as SQIVND (reference sequence). The V and J ends lost 6 bases and 4 bases, in that order; junction bases with no gene match: 7. CDR3 in amino acids: CASRQPGQGYNEQFF. The CDR3 region has the DNA TGTGCCAGTAGACAACCGGGACAGGGTTACAATGAGCAGTTCTTC.

The V call is TRBV19, the J call TRBJ2-2; D is possibly TRBD2 (6 bases). CDR3 length: 15 residues. Germline CDR1 and CDR2: LNHDA and SQIVND (reference sequence). Between the trimmed V and J ends, which lost 6 bases and 0 bases, there was a span of 11 bases. CDR3 sequence reads: CASSAGRTNTGELFF. The CDR3 region has the DNA TGTGCCAGTAGCGCGGGACGGACGAACACCGGGGAGCTGTTTTTT.

The V and J genes are TRBV28 and TRBJ2-4; TRBD2 matches 8 bases. The J segment lost 2 bases and the V segment lost 4 bases, leaving 7 bases of the junction unmatched. CDR1 MDHEN and CDR2 SYDVKM come from the germline V gene. CDR3 length: 16 amino acids. CDR3 nucleotides: TGTGCCAGCAGTTCTCGTGTAGCGGGGTCCAAAAACATTCAGTACTTC. As protein: CASSSRVAGSKNIQYF.

This chain uses TRBV6-5 with TRBJ2-2; tentative D call: TRBD1 (5 bases). CDR1 is MNHEY and CDR2 is SVGAGI in the germline V gene. This CDR3 region has 12 residues. Trimming shortened V by 11 bases and J by 7 bases, and 14 bases separated the two germline ends. This chain's CDR3 is CAVGQGIGELFF. In nucleotides, the CDR3 is TGTGCCGTTGGGCAGGGAATCGGGGAGCTGTTTTTT.

This sequence joins TRBV9 and TRBJ1-4; D may be TRBD1 (5 bases). The CDR3 is made up of 14 amino acids. With 0 bases removed from V and 4 bases from J, the gap between germline ends came to 7 bases. CDR1 and CDR2 from the germline V gene are SGDLS and YYNGEE. CDR3 nucleotide sequence: TGTGCCAGCAGCGTAGAGCAGGGTAATGAAAAACTGTTTTTT. It yields the protein CASSVEQGNEKLFF.

V and J are TRBV11-3 and TRBJ1-1; D is uncertain. Trimming pared 5 bases from V and 1 base from J, leaving 8 bases between. CDR1 SGHNT and CDR2 YENEEA come from the germline V gene. The CDR3 loop spans 13 amino acids. CDR3 nucleotides: TGTGCCAGCAGCCGCCGGGAGAACACTGAAGCTTTCTTT. The encoded protein is CASSRRENTEAFF.

J is TRBJ2-1 and V is TRBV20-1; tentatively, D is TRBD2 (5 bases). The V and J ends lost 3 bases and 12 bases respectively, with 12 bases between them. The CDR3 extends over 11 amino acids. The germline V gene encodes CDR1 DFQATT and CDR2 SNEGSKA (reference sequence). The CDR3, as DNA: TGCAGTGCTAGGTCCACACGGGGGCAGTTCTTC. Protein sequence: CSARSTRGQFF.

The rearrangement joins TRBV18 to TRBJ2-7, with 7 bases aligning to TRBD2. The CDR3 extends over 15 amino acids. Trimming cost V 0 bases and J 3 bases; bases outside gene matches: 5. CDR1 KGHSH and CDR2 LQKENI come from the germline V gene. In DNA form, the CDR3 reads TGTGCCAGCTCACCACCGGGAGGGAGGGTCTACGAGCAGTACTTC. It yields the protein CASSPPGGRVYEQYF. Looking up the rest from reference TRBV18 and TRBJ2-7 gives the full variable domain: NAGVMQNPRHLVRRRGQEARLRCSPMKGHSHVYWYRQLPEEGLKFMVYLQKENIIDESGMPKERFSAEFPKEGPSILRIQQVVRGDSAAYFCASSPPGGRVYEQYFGPGTRLTVT.

The V call is TRBV10-3, the J call TRBJ2-5, with 9 bases aligning to TRBD2. The ends lost 7 bases at V and 1 base at J; junction bases unmatched: 4. Germline loops: CDR1 ENHRY, CDR2 SYGVKD. This CDR3 spans 14 amino acids. The CDR3 region has the DNA TGTGCCATCAAGGGTAGCGGGGGCCAAGAGACCCAGTACTTC. It encodes CAIKGSGGQETQYF.

This clone has just one count. The chain carries TRBV7-2 and TRBJ2-3; TRBD2 agrees at 7 bases. Losses at the gene ends were 4 bases for V and 0 bases for J; bases not matched to a gene: 4. In germline, CDR1 is SGHTA, CDR2 FQGNSA. The CDR3 spans 15 residues. CDR3 residues: CASSSGTTSTDTQYF. The CDR3 nucleotides read TGTGCCAGCAGCTCCGGGACTACTAGCACAGATACGCAGTATTTT.

The V call is TRBV12-3 or TRBV12-4, the J call TRBJ2-7; D not certain. The V end lost 6 bases, the J end lost 4 bases, and 13 bases lay between the germline ends. This CDR3 has 13 residues. CDR3 protein: CASSLGTNYEQYF. The CDR3 DNA sequence: TGTGCCAGCAGCCTGGGCACAAATTACGAGCAGTACTTC.

Here the CDR3 DNA reads TGTGCCAGCAGCGCGACAGGGCTTATGAACACTGAAGCTTTCTTT. Its protein product is CASSATGLMNTEAFF. This chain uses TRBV9 with TRBJ1-1; TRBD1 aligns across 7 bases. This CDR3 contains 15 residues. CDR1 SGDLS and CDR2 YYNGEE come from the germline V gene. V lost 3 bases to trimming and J lost 0 bases; unmatched junction nucleotides: 5.

The V gene is TRBV11-2, the J gene TRBJ1-1, with 8 bases lining up with TRBD1. Losses at the gene ends were 3 bases for V and 7 bases for J; bases not matched to a gene: 4. This CDR3 is 13 amino acids long. Per germline, CDR1 SGHAT and CDR2 FQNNGV. The CDR3 loop reads CASSFTTGGEAFF. The CDR3, as DNA: TGTGCCAGCAGCTTTACTACAGGGGGTGAAGCTTTCTTT.

The rearrangement uses TRBV21-1 and TRBJ1-5; TRBD1, the table's D call, lacks a check against the DNA. TRBV21-1 represents a pseudogene. This CDR3 has 18 amino acids. CDR3 sequence reads: CASSKTPDRTYSNQPQHF. DNA for the CDR3: TGTGCCAGCAGCAAAACGCCTGACAGAACTTATAGCAATCAGCCCCAGCATTTT.

Written as DNA, the CDR3 is TGTGCCAGCAGCTGGACTAGCGGGACCAATGAGCAGTTCTTC. Its translation is CASSWTSGTNEQFF. The chain has TRBV2 and TRBJ2-1, with 12 positions matching TRBD2. Losses at the gene ends were 6 bases for V and 6 bases for J; bases not matched to a gene: 3. In germline, CDR1 is SNHLY, CDR2 FYNNEI. CDR3 length: 14 amino acids. Complete variable domain (other parts from reference TRBV2 and TRBJ2-1): EPEVTQTPSHQVTQMGQEVILRCVPISNHLYFYWYRQILGQKVEFLVSFYNNEISEKSEIFDDQFSVERPDGSNFTLKIRSTKLEDSAMYFCASSWTSGTNEQFFGPGTRLTVL.

The V and J genes are TRBV19 and TRBJ1-1, with 7 bases that match TRBD1. The length of the CDR3 is 13 residues. Per germline, CDR1 LNHDA and CDR2 SQIVND (reference sequence). J was trimmed by 6 bases and V by 6 bases; bases with no gene match: 7. The CDR3 bases are TGTGCCAGTAGCCCTAACAGGGGCGCTGAAGCTTTCTTT. This gives the protein CASSPNRGAEAFF.

This chain connects TRBV6-5 to TRBJ2-5; D call uncertain. Germline CDR1 and CDR2: MNHEY and SVGAGI. V lost 2 bases and J 5 bases, leaving 9 bases between the germline ends. The CDR3 extends over 13 amino acids. CDR3 in amino acids: CASSYGLSETQYF. CDR3 DNA sequence: TGTGCCAGCAGTTACGGGCTGTCGGAGACCCAGTACTTC.

The rearrangement uses TRBV6-5 and TRBJ2-2, with 8 bases aligning to TRBD2. The CDR3 spans 15 residues. The germline CDR1 and CDR2 sequences are MNHEY and SVGAGI. The V gene end was trimmed by 2 bases and the J gene end by 5 bases; junction bases not matched to a gene: 4. The CDR3 sequence is CASSYVASGTGELFF. The DNA of the CDR3 is TGTGCCAGCAGTTACGTGGCTAGCGGGACCGGGGAGCTGTTTTTT.

J is TRBJ1-6 and V is TRBV5-6; D is ambiguous. Trimming took 0 bases from V and 5 from J, leaving 6 bases between them. Looked up from germline, CDR1 is SGHDT and CDR2 is YYEEEE. CDR3 length equals 14 residues. The CDR3 region has the DNA TGTGCCAGCAGCTTGGGCACAGATAATTCACCCCTCCACTTT. It codes for CASSLGTDNSPLHF.